These T cell receptor beta chains were read from a single sample in a study of blood T cell repertoires in COVID-19. Measured with immunoSEQ multiplex PCR; TCRdb has only the in-frame clones, and not every one. The top ten hold about 14% of the sample, which has over 50,000 clones, more than 75% seen once. Sequenced input: peripheral blood. These receptors all stem from a human donor in a cohort sampled during active COVID-19. CDR3s include the opening cysteine and the closing phenylalanine or tryptophan. The D gene is left open where the match is weak. Clone size, where shown, is once, few, many, or a class for clones that have expanded.

clone size	J gene	V gene	D gene	CDR3 DNA	CDR3 protein
.	TRBJ2-3	TRBV7-9	.	TGTGCCAGCAGCTTAGTCCTCGGTTCCACAGATACGCAGTATTTT	CASSLVLGSTDTQYF
.	TRBJ1-5	TRBV18	TRBD1	TGTGCCAGCTCACCACAGGGACAGGGGAATCAGCCCCAGCATTTT	CASSPQGQGNQPQHF
.	TRBJ2-2	TRBV7-2	.	TGTGCCAGCAGCTTCGCCGGAGCGAACACCGGGGAGCTGTTTTTT	CASSFAGANTGELFF
once	TRBJ2-3	TRBV7-3	TRBD2	TGTGCCAGCAGCCTCACCCGGCCCGTTGCGGGAGGGACAGATACGCAGTATTTT	CASSLTRPVAGGTDTQYF
.	TRBJ1-6	TRBV28	.	TGTGCCAGCAGATCAGGGAATTCACCCCTCCACTTT	CASRSGNSPLHF
once	TRBJ2-4	TRBV25-1	.	TGTGCCAGCAGTCGGGGTGGGGCCAAAAACATTCAGTACTTC	CASSRGGAKNIQYF
.	TRBJ2-5	TRBV9	.	TGTGCCAGCAGCTTGACGGACTCCGGCGGGGAGACCCAGTACTTC	CASSLTDSGGETQYF
.	TRBJ2-3	TRBV24-1	TRBD1	TGTGCCACCAGTGACGGGAACAGGGGACGCACAGATACGCAGTATTTT	CATSDGNRGRTDTQYF
.	TRBJ1-5	TRBV5-5	.	TGTGCCAGCAGCTTGCAGGGACTCCCGGCTCAGCCCCAGCATTTT	CASSLQGLPAQPQHF
once	TRBJ2-2	TRBV3-1/TRBV3-2	TRBD1	TGTGCCAGCAGCCAAGTTGGGGGGGACAGGGAGGAGCTGTTTTTT	CASSQVGGDREELFF
.	TRBJ2-5	TRBV2	TRBD1	TGTGCCAGCAGTGGACCAGGACAGGGCAGAGAGACCCAGTACTTC	CASSGPGQGRETQYF
.	TRBJ1-3	TRBV21-1	.	TGTGCCAGCACCCCTAACCCCAGGCTGCGCTCTGGAAACACCATATATTTT	CASTPNPRLRSGNTIYF
.	TRBJ1-5	TRBV2	.	TGTGCCAGCAGTGGTGGGAGACATAAGGGACAGCCCCAGCATTTT	CASSGGRHKGQPQHF
.	TRBJ2-5	TRBV9	TRBD1	TGTGCCAGCAGCCCTGTACGGACAGGGAACCAAAAAGAGACCCAGTACTTC	CASSPVRTGNQKETQYF
.	TRBJ2-1	TRBV12-5	TRBD2	TGTGCTAGTGGTTTGACCGCGGGAGGGCCCTTCGAGCAGTTCTTC	CASGLTAGGPFEQFF
once	TRBJ1-2	TRBV18	.	TGTGCCAGCTCACCTCAAGGTCCAGGGGATGGCTACACCTTC	CASSPQGPGDGYTF
.	TRBJ2-3	TRBV5-1	.	TGCGCCAGCAGCAGAACAACAGGAGGGGATACGCAGTATTTT	CASSRTTGGDTQYF
once	TRBJ2-7	TRBV18	TRBD1	TGTGCCAGCTCACCACGGGGACAGGGAAAACACGAGCAGTACTTC	CASSPRGQGKHEQYF
.	TRBJ2-2	TRBV7-8	.	TGTGCCAGCAGCTTAACTGGGCCAGTCGGGGAGCTGTTTTTT	CASSLTGPVGELFF
once	TRBJ2-3	TRBV7-3	.	TGTGCCAGCAGCCCCCAATTTAGCACAGATACGCAGTATTTT	CASSPQFSTDTQYF
.	TRBJ1-3	TRBV18	TRBD1	TGTGCCAGCTCACCAACGACAGGGGGCCGAAACACCATATATTTT	CASSPTTGGRNTIYF
few	TRBJ2-4	TRBV9	.	TGTGCCAGCAGCCTTGAAACAGGGGGGGCATCTAACATTCAGTACTTC	CASSLETGGASNIQYF